The sequence of this T cell receptor beta chain was determined in a study of technical replicates of blood from a handful of donors. Using immunoSEQ multiplex PCR, the repertoire was profiled, and TCRdb retains in-frame clones only, with some absent. In the table there are 53,000 or so clones, over 85% of which are singletons. The J segment lost 4 bases and the V segment lost 4 bases, leaving 7 bases of the junction unmatched. Germline V gives CDR1 SGDLS, CDR2 YYNGEE. CDR3 length: 15 amino acids. Sequenced sample: PBMCs. This TCR came from a human donor in good health. Some clones in this sample may be carry-over from other donors' samples. This chain uses TRBV9 with TRBJ2-2; 7 bases match TRBD2. This CDR3 is CASSPTSDPTGELFF. The CDR3 DNA follows: TGTGCCAGCAGCCCTACTAGCGACCCCACCGGGGAGCTGTTTTTT.